This TCR beta chain was found in a study of T cells in Graves' hyperthyroidism and ophthalmopathy. The table lists this clonotype with many counts. This CDR3 is 12 amino acids long. Trimming stripped 4 bases from V and 7 bases from J, with 14 bases between. Germline CDR1 GTSNPN, CDR2 SVGIG (reference sequence). Researchers took RNA transcripts and amplified the TCR beta CDR3 regions from them. HTBI primers were employed in a first-round RT-PCR of the TCR CDR3. TCRdb passed the multiplex PCR reads through MiXCR, listing each CDR3 protein once. Among approximately 620,000 distinct CDR3 sequences listed, about 15% were seen once.

The rearrangement links TRBV30 to TRBJ2-7; D is possibly TRBD1 (5 bases). Sample: blood. This clonotype was obtained from a woman in her thirties with Graves' hyperthyroidism that later progressed to Graves' ophthalmopathy. Here the CDR3 DNA reads TGTGCCTGGAATAGGGGTGTCTATGAGCAGTACTTC. Its translation is CAWNRGVYEQYF.